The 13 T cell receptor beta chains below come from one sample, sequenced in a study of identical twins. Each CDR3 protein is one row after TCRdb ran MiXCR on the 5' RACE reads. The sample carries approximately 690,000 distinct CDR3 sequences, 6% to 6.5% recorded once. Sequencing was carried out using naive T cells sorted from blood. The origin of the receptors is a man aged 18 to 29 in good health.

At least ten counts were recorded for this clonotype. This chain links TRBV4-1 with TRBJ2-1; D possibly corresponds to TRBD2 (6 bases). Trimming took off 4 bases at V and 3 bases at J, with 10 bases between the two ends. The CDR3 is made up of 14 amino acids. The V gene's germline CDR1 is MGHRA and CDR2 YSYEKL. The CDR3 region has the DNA TGCGCCAGCAGCCCTACGGGGGTCTACAATGAGCAGTTCTTC. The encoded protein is CASSPTGVYNEQFF.

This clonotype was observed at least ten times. The CDR3 coding sequence is TGCGCCAGCAGCGGACCGGGACAGGGAGTTGAAAAACTGTTTTTT. Encoded protein: CASSGPGQGVEKLFF. The gene calls are TRBV5-1 and TRBJ1-4, with 9 bases identical to TRBD1. This CDR3 region has 15 residues. Germline V gene lookup returns CDR1 SGHRS and CDR2 YFSETQ. The ends lost 4 bases at V and 7 bases at J; junction bases unmatched: 8. Complete variable domain (other parts from reference TRBV5-1 and TRBJ1-4): KAGVTQTPRYLIKTRGQQVTLSCSPISGHRSVSWYQQTPGQGLQFLFEYFSETQRNKGNFPGRFSGRQFSNSRSEMNVSTLELGDSALYLCASSGPGQGVEKLFFGSGTQLSVL.

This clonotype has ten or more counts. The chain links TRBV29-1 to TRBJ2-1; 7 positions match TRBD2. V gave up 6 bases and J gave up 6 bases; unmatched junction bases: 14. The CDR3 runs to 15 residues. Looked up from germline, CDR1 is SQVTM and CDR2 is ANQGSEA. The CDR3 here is CSVRDWSGMSNEQFF. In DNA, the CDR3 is TGCAGCGTCCGCGACTGGAGCGGGATGAGCAATGAGCAGTTCTTC.

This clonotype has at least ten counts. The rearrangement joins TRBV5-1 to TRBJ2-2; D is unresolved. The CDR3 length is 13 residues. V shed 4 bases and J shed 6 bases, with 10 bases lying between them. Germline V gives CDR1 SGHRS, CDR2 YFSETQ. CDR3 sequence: CASSPLTSGELFF. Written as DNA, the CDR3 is TGCGCCAGCAGCCCTCTAACCTCCGGGGAGCTGTTTTTT. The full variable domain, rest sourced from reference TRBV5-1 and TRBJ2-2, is KAGVTQTPRYLIKTRGQQVTLSCSPISGHRSVSWYQQTPGQGLQFLFEYFSETQRNKGNFPGRFSGRQFSNSRSEMNVSTLELGDSALYLCASSPLTSGELFFGEGSRLTVL.

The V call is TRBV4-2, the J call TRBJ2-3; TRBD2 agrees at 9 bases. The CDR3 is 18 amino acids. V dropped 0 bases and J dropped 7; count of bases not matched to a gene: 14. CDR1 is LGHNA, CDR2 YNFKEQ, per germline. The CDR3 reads CASSQEGGSSGITNTQYF. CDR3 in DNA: TGTGCCAGCAGCCAAGAAGGGGGATCTAGCGGGATTACAAATACGCAGTATTTT.

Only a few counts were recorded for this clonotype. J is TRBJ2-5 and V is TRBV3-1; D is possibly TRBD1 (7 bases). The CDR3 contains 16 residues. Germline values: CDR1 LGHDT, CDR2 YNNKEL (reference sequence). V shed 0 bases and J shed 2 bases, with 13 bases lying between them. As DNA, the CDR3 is TGTGCCAGCAGCCAAGATTCCGCAGGGGGGCAAGAGACCCAGTACTTC. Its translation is CASSQDSAGGQETQYF.

For the CDR3, the DNA is TGTGCCAGCAGTGCGACAGGGGCGAATCAGCCCCAGCATTTT. Translation: CASSATGANQPQHF. The J gene is TRBJ1-5, the V gene TRBV6-1, with 8 bases fitting TRBD1. This CDR3 has 14 amino acids. V shed 4 bases, J shed 4 bases, and the junction held 3 bases outside the gene matches. Germline CDR1 is MNHNS and CDR2 is SASEGT.

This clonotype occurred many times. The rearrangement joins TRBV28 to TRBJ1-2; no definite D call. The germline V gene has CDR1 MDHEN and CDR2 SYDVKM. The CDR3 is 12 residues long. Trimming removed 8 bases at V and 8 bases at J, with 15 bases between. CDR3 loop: CASSTAPGGYTF. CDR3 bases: TGTGCCAGCTCTACGGCGCCGGGCGGCTACACCTTC.

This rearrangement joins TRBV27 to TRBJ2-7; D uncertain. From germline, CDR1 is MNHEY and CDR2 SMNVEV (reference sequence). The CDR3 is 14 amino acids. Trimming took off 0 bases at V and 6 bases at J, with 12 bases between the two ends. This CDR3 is CASSLSGDYPEQYF. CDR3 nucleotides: TGTGCCAGCAGTTTATCCGGTGATTACCCCGAGCAGTACTTC.

The CDR3 coding sequence is TGTGCCATCAGGGAAACTTGGACACCCTATGGCTACACCTTC. Protein sequence: CAIRETWTPYGYTF. The V and J genes are TRBV10-3 and TRBJ1-2; the D gene is possibly TRBD1 (5 bases). Looked up from germline, CDR1 is ENHRY and CDR2 is SYGVKD. CDR3 size: 14 residues. Trimming left V 6 bases short and J 4 bases short, with 15 bases between.

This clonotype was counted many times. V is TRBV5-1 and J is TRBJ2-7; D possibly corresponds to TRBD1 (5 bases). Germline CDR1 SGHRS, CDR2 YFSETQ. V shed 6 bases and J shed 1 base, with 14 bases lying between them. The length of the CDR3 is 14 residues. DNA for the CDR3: TGCGCCAGCAACCCGGACAAACCATCCTACGAGCAGTACTTC. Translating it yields CASNPDKPSYEQYF.

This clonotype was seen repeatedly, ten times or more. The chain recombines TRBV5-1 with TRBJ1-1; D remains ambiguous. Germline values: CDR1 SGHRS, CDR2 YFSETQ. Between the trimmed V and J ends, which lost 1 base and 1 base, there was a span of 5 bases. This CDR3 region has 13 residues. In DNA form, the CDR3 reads TGCGCCAGCAGCTTGAAACGGAACACTGAAGCTTTCTTT. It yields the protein CASSLKRNTEAFF. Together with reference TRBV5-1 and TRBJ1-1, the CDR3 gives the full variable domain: KAGVTQTPRYLIKTRGQQVTLSCSPISGHRSVSWYQQTPGQGLQFLFEYFSETQRNKGNFPGRFSGRQFSNSRSEMNVSTLELGDSALYLCASSLKRNTEAFFGQGTRLTVV.

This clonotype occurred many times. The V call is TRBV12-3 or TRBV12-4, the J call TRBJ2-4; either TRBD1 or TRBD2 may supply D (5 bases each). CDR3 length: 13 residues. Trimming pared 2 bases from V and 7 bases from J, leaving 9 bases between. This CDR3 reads CASSLLRENIQYF. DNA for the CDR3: TGTGCCAGCAGTTTACTCAGGGAGAACATTCAGTACTTC.